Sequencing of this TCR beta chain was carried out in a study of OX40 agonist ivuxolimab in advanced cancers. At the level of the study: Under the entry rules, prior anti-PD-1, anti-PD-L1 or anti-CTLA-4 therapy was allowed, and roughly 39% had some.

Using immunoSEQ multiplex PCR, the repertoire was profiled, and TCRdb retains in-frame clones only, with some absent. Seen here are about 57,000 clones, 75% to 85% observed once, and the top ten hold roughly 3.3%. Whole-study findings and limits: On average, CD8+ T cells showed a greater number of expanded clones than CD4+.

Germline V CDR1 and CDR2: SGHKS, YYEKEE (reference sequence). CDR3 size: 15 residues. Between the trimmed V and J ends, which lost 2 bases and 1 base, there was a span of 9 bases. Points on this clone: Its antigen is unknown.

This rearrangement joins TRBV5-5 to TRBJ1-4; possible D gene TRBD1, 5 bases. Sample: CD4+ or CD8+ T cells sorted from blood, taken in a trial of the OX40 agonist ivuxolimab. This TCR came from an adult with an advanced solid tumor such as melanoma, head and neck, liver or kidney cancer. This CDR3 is CASSLLGGTNEKLFF. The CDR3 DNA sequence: TGTGCCAGCAGCTTATTGGGGGGAACTAATGAAAAACTGTTTTTT.